This paragraph reports one T cell receptor (beta chain). This sample is drawn from a study of T cell changes during pregnancy in multiple sclerosis. V gave up 5 bases and J gave up 5 bases; unmatched junction bases: 7. CDR1 is SGHAT, CDR2 FQNNGV, per germline. The CDR3 runs to 15 residues. The protocol was immunoSEQ multiplex PCR, while the TCRdb copy is restricted to in-frame clones and leaves out a portion. The sample has about 36,000 clones, over 80% seen once. V usage is TRBV11-2 and J usage is TRBJ2-5, with 11 bases matching TRBD2. The receptor was derived from a female donor with multiple sclerosis, enrolled in a pregnancy study. The specimen was PBMCs (not recorded whether the cells were cultured). CDR3 amino acids: CASSRTSGFRETQYF. The CDR3 nucleotides are TGTGCCAGCAGCAGGACTAGCGGGTTTCGGGAGACCCAGTACTTC.